This section outlines one TCR beta chain sequence together with its context. The CDR3 covers 12 residues. Per the germline V gene, CDR1 is SGHRS and CDR2 is YFSETQ. V lost 1 base and J lost 1, with 2 bases in between. The source of the sample is a study of CD8+ T cells in alopecia areata. Extraction and reverse transcription of RNA yielded cDNA as the sequencing template. The protocol was immunoSEQ multiplex PCR, while the TCRdb copy is restricted to in-frame clones and leaves out a portion. There are about 180,000 clones in the sample; approximately 59% occur only once, and over 12% lies in the top ten.

This receptor was identified in a human donor with alopecia areata. This chain links TRBV5-1 with TRBJ2-5; unclear D gene. Sequenced material: CD4+ T cells sorted from blood, taken at week 0. CDR3 sequence: CASSLTQETQYF. The DNA of the CDR3 is TGCGCCAGCAGCTTGACCCAAGAGACCCAGTACTTC.